The clone carrying this T cell receptor beta chain is classed as medium-sized. TCRbeta library preparation incorporated unique molecular identifiers. TCRdb re-derived calls from the PCR reads in MiXCR, one entry per CDR3 protein. This repertoire shows 9,200 or so distinct CDR3 sequences, around 13% found once; its top ten account for approximately 55%. Trimming stripped 5 bases from V and 6 bases from J, with 12 bases between. Germline CDR1 is KGHDR and CDR2 is SFDVKD. The CDR3 consists of 13 residues. This entry is derived from a study of T-cell reconstitution after alpha-beta-depleted transplantation in children.

Specimen: PBMCs, mostly from graft donor cells, collected 60 days after TCRalphabeta/CD19-depleted stem cell transplant. The chain is built from TRBV24-1 and TRBJ1-1; no definite D call. The TCR originated in a male patient younger than 18 who had a stem cell transplant for acute lymphoblastic leukemia, so the T cells may come from the graft donor. The CDR3 sequence is CATSVAGTSEAFF. The CDR3 DNA reads TGTGCCACCAGTGTAGCGGGAACTTCTGAAGCTTTCTTT.